What follows describes a single TCR beta chain. This sample is part of a study of blood T cell repertoires in COVID-19. Germline V gives CDR1 SGHRS, CDR2 YFSETQ. J gave up 3 bases and V 5 bases, and 10 bases lay outside the gene matches. CDR3 length: 15 amino acids. The table came from immunoSEQ multiplex PCR; TCRdb's copy has only in-frame clones and leaves some out. Here the sample spans 200,000 to 300,000 clones, approximately 84% being singletons. Input material: peripheral blood. The clonotype was recovered from a man aged 50 to 59 with acute or convalescent COVID-19. This chain links TRBV5-1 with TRBJ2-7; 8 bases match TRBD2. CDR3 in DNA: TGCGCCAGCAGGGTGGGTAGCGGGGTAATCTACGAGCAGTACTTC. It specifies CASRVGSGVIYEQYF.